This T cell receptor (beta chain) appears in the sequencing data of a study of OX40 agonist ivuxolimab in advanced cancers. TCRdb keeps only in-frame clones here, not all; method: immunoSEQ multiplex PCR. The data hold almost 85,000 clones, with roughly 89% observed a single time. Findings and caveats of the study: It was also the case that some nonresponders had low normalized T-cell clonal expansion.

A word on this clone: Antigen specificity is unknown.

CDR3 length equals 15 residues. V shed 0 bases and J shed 1 base, with 9 bases lying between them. Germline assignment: CDR1 SGHAT and CDR2 FQNNGV. The receptor's source is an adult with an advanced solid tumor such as melanoma, head and neck, liver or kidney cancer. This chain links TRBV11-2 with TRBJ1-1; D is undetermined. The input for sequencing was CD4+ or CD8+ T cells sorted from blood, taken in a trial of the OX40 agonist ivuxolimab. Written as DNA, the CDR3 is TGTGCCAGCAGCTTAGAGGGAGCGGCGAACACTGAAGCTTTCTTT. It encodes CASSLEGAANTEAFF.